This entry lists 32 T cell receptor beta chains sequenced from one sample in a study of radiation and T cells in renal cell carcinoma. TCRdb keeps only in-frame clones here, not all; method: immunoSEQ multiplex PCR. In the table there are over 90,000 clones, roughly 82% of which are singletons. Time point noted: blood 4 weeks post-SBRT, at nephrectomy. Treatment noted: 15 Gy SBRT to primary tumor, nephrectomy 4 weeks later. The starting material was blood, obtained from a patient whose treatment included radiotherapy and nephrectomy. Source of these receptors: a man between 60 and 75 years old with renal cell carcinoma.

The V gene is TRBV5-6, the J gene TRBJ1-2, with D unresolved. Germline CDR1 and CDR2: SGHDT and YYEEEE. The CDR3 has 13 residues. The V end was cut by 4 bases, the J end by 6 bases, with 13 bases between. CDR3 in amino acids: CASSRLTLDGYTF. CDR3 bases: TGTGCCAGCAGCCGCTTGACTCTGGATGGCTACACCTTC.

This rearrangement joins TRBV29-1 to TRBJ2-1; TRBD1 agrees at 12 bases. CDR3 length: 14 residues. Germline CDR1 and CDR2: SQVTM and ANQGSEA. Unmatched junction bases numbered 5, after V lost 4 bases and J lost 7 bases. CDR3 amino acids: CSVVGTGGENEQFF. The CDR3 DNA sequence: TGCAGCGTTGTGGGGACAGGGGGCGAGAATGAGCAGTTCTTC.

This rearrangement joins TRBV27 to TRBJ2-5; D remains ambiguous. V was pared by 6 bases and J by 5 bases, with 13 bases between. Germline values: CDR1 MNHEY, CDR2 SMNVEV (reference sequence). The CDR3 is 13 amino acids. The CDR3 protein is CASRSSGGETQYF. The CDR3 nucleotides read TGTGCCAGCAGGTCTTCGGGTGGCGAGACCCAGTACTTC.

The rearrangement joins TRBV28 to TRBJ2-5; D is uncertain. V was cut by 7 bases and J by 2 bases, with 14 bases left in between. Germline V gene data show CDR1 as MDHEN and CDR2 as SYDVKM. This CDR3 spans 14 amino acids. Here the CDR3 reads CASTPLVLQETQYF. As DNA, the CDR3 is TGTGCCAGCACCCCCCTGGTCTTGCAAGAGACCCAGTACTTC.

This clone came up a few times. The CDR3 DNA reads as TGTGCCAGTAGTACTACCGGGACTCGTCCCTACAATGAGCAGTTCTTC. It codes for CASSTTGTRPYNEQFF. The chain combines TRBV19 with TRBJ2-1; the D gene is possibly TRBD2 (6 bases). There are 16 residues in the CDR3. V dropped 4 bases and J dropped 2 bases, with 15 bases sitting between them. Germline V gene lookup returns CDR1 LNHDA and CDR2 SQIVND (reference sequence).

The CDR3 spells CASSTGGLDTQYF. The CDR3 DNA sequence: TGTGCCAGCAGTACAGGGGGCCTGGATACGCAGTATTTT. J is TRBJ2-3 and V is TRBV28; 9 positions match TRBD1. The V gene end was trimmed by 5 bases and the J gene end by 6 bases; junction bases not matched to a gene: 3. The CDR3 is 13 residues long. Per the germline V gene, CDR1 is MDHEN and CDR2 is SYDVKM.

The V and J genes are TRBV4-1 and TRBJ1-5, with 9 bases identical to TRBD1. V dropped 3 bases and J dropped 0; count of bases not matched to a gene: 6. CDR1 is MGHRA and CDR2 is YSYEKL in the germline V gene. The CDR3 totals 17 residues. CDR3 amino acids: CASSHPGTGNSNQPQHF. The CDR3 DNA reads as TGCGCCAGCAGCCATCCGGGGACAGGGAATAGCAATCAGCCCCAGCATTTT.

This clone was found once. The chain employs TRBV11-3 and TRBJ1-1; tentatively, D is TRBD1 (6 bases). Germline CDR1 and CDR2: SGHNT and YENEEA. This CDR3 has 13 amino acids. The ends were cut back, 7 bases at V and 3 bases at J, with 12 bases in the middle. The CDR3 DNA reads as TGTGCCAGCACTCCCGAGGGGGACACTGAAGCTTTCTTT. Its translation is CASTPEGDTEAFF.

This clone was seen a handful of times. The chain recombines TRBV28 with TRBJ2-7; 8 bases agree with TRBD1. The CDR3 has 16 residues. Germline V lookup: CDR1 MDHEN, CDR2 SYDVKM. V lost 8 bases to trimming and J lost 3 bases; unmatched junction nucleotides: 15. The CDR3 sequence: CASEEGQDRDYYEQYF. In DNA form, the CDR3 reads TGTGCCAGCGAGGAAGGTCAGGACAGGGATTACTACGAGCAGTACTTC.

The V call is TRBV10-3, the J call TRBJ1-5; weak D call: TRBD1 (5 bases). Germline V gene lookup returns CDR1 ENHRY and CDR2 SYGVKD. Trimming left V 11 bases short and J 4 bases short, with 18 bases between. The CDR3 spans 14 residues. This CDR3 is CASEGVRGNQPQHF. The CDR3 region has the DNA TGTGCCTCAGAGGGTGTTCGGGGGAATCAGCCCCAGCATTTT.

The chain has TRBV4-3 and TRBJ1-4; 7 bases are a match to TRBD1. The CDR3 contains 21 residues. Per the germline V gene, CDR1 is LGHNA and CDR2 is YSLEER. V lost 1 base to trimming and J lost 5 bases; unmatched junction nucleotides: 22. As DNA, the CDR3 is TGCGCCAGCAGCCAAGTTCGCCCCAAGGTGAGGCCTGACAGGGACAATGAAAAACTGTTTTTT. It encodes CASSQVRPKVRPDRDNEKLFF.

The rearrangement joins TRBV30 to TRBJ1-4; unclear D gene. Looked up from germline, CDR1 is GTSNPN and CDR2 is SVGIG (reference sequence). The V and J ends lost 3 bases and 7 bases respectively, with 15 bases between them. The length of the CDR3 is 14 residues. The CDR3 loop is CAWSTLGMGEKLFF. As DNA, the CDR3 is TGTGCCTGGAGCACACTGGGGATGGGTGAAAAACTGTTTTTT.

This chain connects TRBV5-1 to TRBJ2-3, with D perhaps TRBD2 (6 bases). Germline loops: CDR1 SGHRS, CDR2 YFSETQ. The germline V and J ends were trimmed by 1 base and 6 bases, with 15 bases remaining between them. CDR3 length: 15 amino acids. CDR3 DNA sequence: TGCGCCAGCAGCTTGTTCGTCGGGAGTGGTGATACGCAGTATTTT. Protein: CASSLFVGSGDTQYF.

This chain uses TRBV15 with TRBJ2-7, with TRBD2 identical over 7 bases. Germline CDR1 LNHNV, CDR2 YYDKDF (reference sequence). This CDR3 spans 16 amino acids. V lost 0 bases and J lost 5; bases outside the gene matches: 10. The CDR3 nucleotides are TGTGCCACCAGCAGAGAGGGAGGGTATGTCGATCACGAGCAGTACTTC. Its translation: CATSREGGYVDHEQYF.

V is TRBV5-1 and J is TRBJ2-7; D not resolved. There are 12 residues in the CDR3. Germline CDR1 is SGHRS and CDR2 is YFSETQ. Trimming cost V 4 bases and J 4 bases, with 9 bases left between them. The CDR3 spells CASSIPAYEQYF. In DNA form, the CDR3 reads TGCGCCAGCAGCATCCCCGCTTACGAGCAGTACTTC.

CDR3 sequence: CASGASGRAKVGNEQYF. In nucleotides, the CDR3 is TGTGCCAGCGGGGCTAGCGGGAGGGCGAAGGTAGGGAACGAGCAGTACTTC. The chain carries TRBV6-4 and TRBJ2-7, with 12 nucleotides matching TRBD2. The junction had 16 bases not matched to a gene; V was cut back by 8 bases and J by 5 bases. CDR1 MRHNA and CDR2 SNTAGT come from the germline V gene. This CDR3 comprises 17 residues.

The chain uses TRBV15 and TRBJ2-7, with a weak D call TRBD1 (5 bases). The V gene's germline CDR1 is LNHNV and CDR2 YYDKDF (reference sequence). V was cut by 11 bases and J by 4 bases, with 27 bases left in between. CDR3 length: 16 amino acids. CDR3 sequence (DNA): TGTGCCCCTAAACGACAGTTTCAGGTGATACGGTACGAGCAGTACTTC. As protein: CAPKRQFQVIRYEQYF.

The chain uses TRBV2 and TRBJ2-5, with 8 bases identical to TRBD1. V lost 1 base, J lost 5 bases, and 9 bases stayed unmatched. Per germline, CDR1 SNHLY and CDR2 FYNNEI. The CDR3 is 16 amino acids. CDR3 coding DNA: TGTGCCAGCAGTGAAGGAAGGAACAGGGGGTTGGAGACCCAGTACTTC. Translating it yields CASSEGRNRGLETQYF.

This clone has at least ten counts. The chain has TRBV10-1 and TRBJ2-7, with unresolved D. V gave up 8 bases and J gave up 2 bases, with 16 bases separating them. Germline-derived CDR1 and CDR2 are WNHNN and SYGVQD (reference sequence). The length of the CDR3 is 14 residues. The DNA for the CDR3 is TGCGCCAGCCGGACGCGGTTCCCACCCTACGAGCAGTACTTC. It specifies CASRTRFPPYEQYF.

V is TRBV29-1 and J is TRBJ2-5; D gene uncertain. Germline CDR1 and CDR2: SQVTM and ANQGSEA. Trimming took off 2 bases at V and 5 bases at J, with 6 bases between the two ends. This CDR3 region has 11 residues. In DNA, the CDR3 is TGCAGCGTTGAAACCGCGGAGACCCAGTACTTC. Translation gives CSVETAETQYF.

The gene calls are TRBV7-8 and TRBJ2-1, with TRBD1 matching over 7 bases. The CDR3 has 13 residues. CDR1 SGHVS and CDR2 FQNEAQ come from the germline V gene. The V gene end was trimmed by 5 bases and the J gene end by 8 bases; junction bases not matched to a gene: 6. For the CDR3, the DNA is TGTGCCAGCAGCAATGACAGGGTTCATGAGCAGTTCTTC. This translates into CASSNDRVHEQFF. Full variable domain (outside the CDR3, taken from reference TRBV7-8 and TRBJ2-1): GAGVSQSPRYKVAKRGQDVALRCDPISGHVSLFWYQQALGQGPEFLTYFQNEAQLDKSGLPSDRFFAERPEGSVSTLKIQRTQQEDSAVYLCASSNDRVHEQFFGPGTRLTVL.

The genes are TRBV6-1 and TRBJ2-7; the D gene is possibly TRBD2 (6 bases). Germline CDR1 MNHNS, CDR2 SASEGT. The ends were cut back, 7 bases at V and 5 bases at J, with 15 bases in the middle. The CDR3 spans 13 residues. In nucleotides, the CDR3 is TGTGCCAGCAAGGGACTCGACATCCACGAGCAGTACTTC. It codes for CASKGLDIHEQYF.

This clone has only one observation. V gene TRBV7-8 combines with J gene TRBJ1-2; TRBD1 agrees at 7 bases. V shed 5 bases and J 2 bases; nucleotides not matched to a gene: 20. The CDR3 spans 19 residues. Germline loops: CDR1 SGHVS, CDR2 FQNEAQ. The CDR3 coding sequence is TGTGCCAGCAGCCCCCTTTTTCGAGGGGGCGACGGCAAGAACTATGGCTACACCTTC. Protein: CASSPLFRGGDGKNYGYTF.

The chain employs TRBV5-1 and TRBJ1-1; TRBD1 might be the D (6 bases). Germline V lookup: CDR1 SGHRS, CDR2 YFSETQ. Trimming pared 3 bases from V and 4 bases from J, leaving 16 bases between. The CDR3 runs 15 residues. In nucleotides, the CDR3 is TGCGCCAGCAGCTCGGGCCAGGGGCGCGGCACTGAAGCTTTCTTT. This codes for CASSSGQGRGTEAFF.

J is TRBJ2-1 and V is TRBV27; a weak D match, TRBD2 (6 bases). The CDR3 spans 18 residues. Between the trimmed V and J ends, which lost 7 bases and 4 bases, there was a span of 26 bases. The germline CDR1 and CDR2 sequences are MNHEY and SMNVEV (reference sequence). CDR3 nucleotide sequence: TGTGCCAGCAAAGGTGGAGTGGGTAGCGGTAGGGCTTACAATGAGCAGTTCTTC. It specifies CASKGGVGSGRAYNEQFF.

The chain uses TRBV20-1 and TRBJ1-5; D is ambiguous. Germline values: CDR1 DFQATT, CDR2 SNEGSKA (reference sequence). V was trimmed by 2 bases and J by 5 bases, leaving 4 bases between them. The CDR3 is 11 residues long. CDR3 sequence (DNA): TGCAGTGCTAGATTTGATCAGCCCCAGCATTTT. It yields the protein CSARFDQPQHF.

The chain uses TRBV15 and TRBJ2-7, with 7 nucleotides matching TRBD2. The CDR3 covers 17 residues. The J segment lost 3 bases and the V segment lost 0 bases, leaving 11 bases of the junction unmatched. Looked up from germline, CDR1 is LNHNV and CDR2 is YYDKDF (reference sequence). The CDR3 sequence is CATSRDDPGGTLYEQYF. Here the CDR3 DNA reads TGTGCCACCAGCAGAGATGACCCGGGAGGCACCCTCTACGAGCAGTACTTC.

The gene calls are TRBV27 and TRBJ2-1; TRBD2 matches at 7 bases. The CDR3 consists of 15 residues. From germline, CDR1 is MNHEY and CDR2 SMNVEV (reference sequence). The junction had 12 bases not matched to a gene; V was cut back by 6 bases and J by 7 bases. The CDR3 region is CASSPLTGGGNEQFF. The CDR3 DNA is TGTGCCAGCAGCCCCTTAACGGGAGGAGGGAATGAGCAGTTCTTC.

This clone has just one count. The chain uses TRBV30 and TRBJ2-5; D gene unclear. This CDR3 has 12 amino acids. V was clipped by 0 bases and J by 4 bases, with 6 bases between them. Germline V gives CDR1 GTSNPN, CDR2 SVGIG (reference sequence). The CDR3 DNA is TGTGCCTGGAGTGTAGGTGGAGAGACCCAGTACTTC. Protein product: CAWSVGGETQYF.

The V and J genes are TRBV7-2 and TRBJ1-1; possibly TRBD1 for D (6 bases). This CDR3 spans 14 amino acids. The ends were cut back, 2 bases at V and 11 bases at J, with 18 bases in the middle. Per the germline V gene, CDR1 is SGHTA and CDR2 is FQGNSA. The CDR3 protein is CASSLTGYTGFAFF. The CDR3 coding sequence is TGTGCCAGCAGCTTAACCGGGTACACAGGGTTCGCTTTCTTT.

The chain has TRBV18 and TRBJ1-5, with unresolved D. This CDR3 has 15 amino acids. V lost 2 bases and J 0 bases, leaving 8 bases between the germline ends. Looked up from germline, CDR1 is KGHSH and CDR2 is LQKENI. CDR3 sequence: CASSPSSISNQPQHF. CDR3 nucleotide sequence: TGTGCCAGCTCACCATCCTCGATTAGCAATCAGCCCCAGCATTTT.

The genes are TRBV4-1 and TRBJ1-5, with 9 bases identical to TRBD1. Germline V CDR1 and CDR2: MGHRA, YSYEKL. The CDR3 runs 17 residues. The V gene end was trimmed by 4 bases and the J gene end by 5 bases; junction bases not matched to a gene: 12. The CDR3: CASSLAHPDRGDQPQHF. CDR3 DNA sequence: TGCGCCAGCAGCCTAGCCCACCCGGACAGGGGCGATCAGCCCCAGCATTTT.